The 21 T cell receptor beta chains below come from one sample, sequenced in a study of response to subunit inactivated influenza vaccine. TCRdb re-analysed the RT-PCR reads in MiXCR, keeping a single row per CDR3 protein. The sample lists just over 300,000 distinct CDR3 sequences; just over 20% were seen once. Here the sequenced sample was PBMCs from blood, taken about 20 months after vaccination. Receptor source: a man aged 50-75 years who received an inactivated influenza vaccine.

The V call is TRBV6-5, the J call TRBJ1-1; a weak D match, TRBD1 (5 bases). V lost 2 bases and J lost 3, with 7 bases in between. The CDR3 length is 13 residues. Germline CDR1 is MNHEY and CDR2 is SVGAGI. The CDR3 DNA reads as TGTGCCAGCAGTTACACACAGGACACTGAAGCTTTCTTT. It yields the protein CASSYTQDTEAFF.

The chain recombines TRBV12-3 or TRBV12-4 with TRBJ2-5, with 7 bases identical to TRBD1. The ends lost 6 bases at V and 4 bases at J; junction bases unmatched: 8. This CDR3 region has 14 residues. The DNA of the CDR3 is TGTGCCAGCAGCCACGTAGGGGGCGGAGAGACCCAGTACTTC. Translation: CASSHVGGGETQYF.

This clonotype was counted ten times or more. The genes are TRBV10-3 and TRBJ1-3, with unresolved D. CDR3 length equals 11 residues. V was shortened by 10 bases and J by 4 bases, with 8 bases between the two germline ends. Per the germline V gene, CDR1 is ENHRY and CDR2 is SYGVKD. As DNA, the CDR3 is TGTGCCACCACCCGGGGAAACACCATATATTTT. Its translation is CATTRGNTIYF.

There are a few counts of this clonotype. In DNA form, the CDR3 reads TGTGCCACCAGTGAAACAGGGGGGAACACTGAAGCTTTCTTT. Amino acids: CATSETGGNTEAFF. The V gene is TRBV24-1, the J gene TRBJ1-1; 8 nucleotides align to TRBD1. Germline V gene lookup returns CDR1 KGHDR and CDR2 SFDVKD. V was pared by 4 bases and J by 1 base, with 1 base of the junction left unmatched. The CDR3 length is 14 residues.

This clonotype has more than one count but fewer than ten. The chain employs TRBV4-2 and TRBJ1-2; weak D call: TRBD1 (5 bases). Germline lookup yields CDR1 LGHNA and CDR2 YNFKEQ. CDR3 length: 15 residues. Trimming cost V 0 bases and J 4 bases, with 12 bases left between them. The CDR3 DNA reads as TGTGCCAGCAGCCAAGATAGAACAGGTCCCTATGGCTACACCTTC. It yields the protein CASSQDRTGPYGYTF.

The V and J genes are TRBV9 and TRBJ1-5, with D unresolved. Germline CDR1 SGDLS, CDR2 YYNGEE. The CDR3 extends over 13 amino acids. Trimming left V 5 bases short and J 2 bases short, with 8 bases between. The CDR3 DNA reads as TGTGCCAGCAGTGGCGAGGGCAATCAGCCCCAGCATTTT. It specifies CASSGEGNQPQHF.

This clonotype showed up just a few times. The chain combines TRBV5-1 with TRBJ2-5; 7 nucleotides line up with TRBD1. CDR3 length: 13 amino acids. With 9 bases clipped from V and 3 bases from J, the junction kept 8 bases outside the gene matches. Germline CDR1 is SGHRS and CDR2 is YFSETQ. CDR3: CATTKTGEETQYF. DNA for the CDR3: TGCGCCACGACCAAAACAGGGGAAGAGACCCAGTACTTC. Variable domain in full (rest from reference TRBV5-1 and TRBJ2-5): KAGVTQTPRYLIKTRGQQVTLSCSPISGHRSVSWYQQTPGQGLQFLFEYFSETQRNKGNFPGRFSGRQFSNSRSEMNVSTLELGDSALYLCATTKTGEETQYFGPGTRLLVL.

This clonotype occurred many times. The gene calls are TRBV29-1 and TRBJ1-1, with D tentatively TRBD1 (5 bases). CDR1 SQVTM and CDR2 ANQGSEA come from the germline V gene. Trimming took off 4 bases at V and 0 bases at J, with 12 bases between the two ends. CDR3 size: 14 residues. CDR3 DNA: TGCAGCGTTGTAACAGGCCTCATGAACACTGAAGCTTTCTTT. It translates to CSVVTGLMNTEAFF.

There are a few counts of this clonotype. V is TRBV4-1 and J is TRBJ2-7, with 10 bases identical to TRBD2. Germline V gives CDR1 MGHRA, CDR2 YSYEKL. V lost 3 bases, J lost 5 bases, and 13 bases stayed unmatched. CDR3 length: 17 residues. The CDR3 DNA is TGCGCCAGCAGCCAGGGCATGATGAAGCGGGAGGGGAACGAGCAGTACTTC. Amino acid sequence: CASSQGMMKREGNEQYF.

The CDR3 reads CASSIPGGRGSQETQYF. The CDR3 nucleotides are TGCGCCAGCAGTATTCCAGGGGGCCGGGGATCACAAGAGACCCAGTACTTC. J is TRBJ2-5 and V is TRBV5-1; 8 bases align to TRBD1. CDR3 length equals 17 residues. Losses at the gene ends were 5 bases for V and 2 bases for J; bases not matched to a gene: 14. Germline CDR1 reads SGHRS; CDR2 reads YFSETQ.

The CDR3 region is CASTLGGLSTDTQYF. CDR3 nucleotides: TGTGCCAGCACCCTCGGGGGGCTCAGCACAGATACGCAGTATTTT. The rearrangement uses TRBV7-8 and TRBJ2-3; a weak D match, TRBD2 (7 bases). The CDR3 spans 15 residues. Per germline, CDR1 SGHVS and CDR2 FQNEAQ. V dropped 7 bases and J dropped 0 bases, with 14 bases sitting between them.

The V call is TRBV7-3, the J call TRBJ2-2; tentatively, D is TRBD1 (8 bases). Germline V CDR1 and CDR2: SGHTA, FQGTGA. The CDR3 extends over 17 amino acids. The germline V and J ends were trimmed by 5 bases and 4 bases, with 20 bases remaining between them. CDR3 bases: TGTGCCAGCAGCACTACCGGGAGGCAGGGGGCCACCGGGGAGCTGTTTTTT. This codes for CASSTTGRQGATGELFF.

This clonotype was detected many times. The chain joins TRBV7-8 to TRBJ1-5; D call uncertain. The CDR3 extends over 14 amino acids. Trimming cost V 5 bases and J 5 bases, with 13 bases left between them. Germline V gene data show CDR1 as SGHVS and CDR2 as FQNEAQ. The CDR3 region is CASSPGPTYQPQHF. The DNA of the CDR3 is TGTGCCAGCAGCCCAGGTCCCACTTATCAGCCCCAGCATTTT.

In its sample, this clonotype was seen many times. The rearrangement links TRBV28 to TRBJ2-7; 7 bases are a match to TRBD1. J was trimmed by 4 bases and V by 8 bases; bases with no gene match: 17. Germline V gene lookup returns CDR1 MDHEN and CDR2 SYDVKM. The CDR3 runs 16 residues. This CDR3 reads CASETISGTELYEQYF. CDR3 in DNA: TGTGCCAGCGAAACCATATCCGGGACAGAACTATACGAGCAGTACTTC.

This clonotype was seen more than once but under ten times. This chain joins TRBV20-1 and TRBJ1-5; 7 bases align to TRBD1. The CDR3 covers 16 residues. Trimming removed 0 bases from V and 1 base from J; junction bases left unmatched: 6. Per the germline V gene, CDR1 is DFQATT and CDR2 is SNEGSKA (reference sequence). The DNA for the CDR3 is TGCAGTGCTAGAGATCACAAGGGGGCGAGCAATCAGCCCCAGCATTTT. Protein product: CSARDHKGASNQPQHF.

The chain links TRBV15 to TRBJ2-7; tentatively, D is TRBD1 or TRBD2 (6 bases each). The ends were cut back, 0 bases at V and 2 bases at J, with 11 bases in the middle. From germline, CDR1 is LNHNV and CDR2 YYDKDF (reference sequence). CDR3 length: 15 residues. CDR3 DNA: TGTGCCACCAGCAGAGATCGGGGGCCGGCCTACGAGCAGTACTTC. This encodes CATSRDRGPAYEQYF. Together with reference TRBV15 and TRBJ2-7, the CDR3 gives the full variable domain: DAMVIQNPRYQVTQFGKPVTLSCSQTLNHNVMYWYQQKSSQAPKLLFHYYDKDFNNEADTPDNFQSRRPNTSFCFLDIRSPGLGDTAMYLCATSRDRGPAYEQYFGPGTRLTVT.

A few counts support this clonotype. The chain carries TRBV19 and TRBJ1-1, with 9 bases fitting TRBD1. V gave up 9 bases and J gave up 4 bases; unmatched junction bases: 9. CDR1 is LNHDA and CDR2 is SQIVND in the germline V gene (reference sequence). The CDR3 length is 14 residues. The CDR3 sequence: CASTHRGRVTEAFF. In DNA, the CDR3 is TGTGCCAGCACGCACAGGGGGCGTGTCACTGAAGCTTTCTTT.

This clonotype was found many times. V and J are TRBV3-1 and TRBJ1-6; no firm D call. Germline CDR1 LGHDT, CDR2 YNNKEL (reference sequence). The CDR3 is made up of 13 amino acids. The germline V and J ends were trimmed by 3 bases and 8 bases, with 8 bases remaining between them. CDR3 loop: CASSHEVHSPLHF. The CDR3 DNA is TGTGCCAGCAGCCATGAGGTCCATTCACCCCTCCACTTT.

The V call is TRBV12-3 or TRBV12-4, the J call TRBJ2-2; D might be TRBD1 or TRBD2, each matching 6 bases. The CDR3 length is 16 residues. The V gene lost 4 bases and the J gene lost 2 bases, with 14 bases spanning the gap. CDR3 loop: CASSSPAGGNTGELFF. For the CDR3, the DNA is TGTGCCAGCAGTTCTCCGGCCGGGGGCAACACCGGGGAGCTGTTTTTT.

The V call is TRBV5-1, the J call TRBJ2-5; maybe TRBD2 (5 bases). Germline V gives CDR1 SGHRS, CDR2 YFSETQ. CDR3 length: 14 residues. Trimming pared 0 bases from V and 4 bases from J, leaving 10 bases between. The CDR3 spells CASSLERRGETQYF. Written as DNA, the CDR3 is TGCGCCAGCAGCTTGGAGCGGAGAGGAGAGACCCAGTACTTC.

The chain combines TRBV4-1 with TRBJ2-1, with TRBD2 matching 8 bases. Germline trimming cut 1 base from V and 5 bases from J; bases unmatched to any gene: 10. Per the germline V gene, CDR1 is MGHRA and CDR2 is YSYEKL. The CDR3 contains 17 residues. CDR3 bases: TGCGCCAGCAGCCAAGGACGAATCGGACTAGCCAACAATGAGCAGTTCTTC. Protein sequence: CASSQGRIGLANNEQFF.